Sequencing of this T cell receptor beta chain was carried out in a study of T cells in Graves' hyperthyroidism and ophthalmopathy. Study-wide results and caveats: Stable hyperthyroidism was separated from ophthalmopathy by a model based on 13 V-J features.

Authors of the study amplified TCR beta CDR3 regions from RNA transcripts. First-round RT-PCR targeting the TCR CDR3 was performed with the HTBI primer set. TCRdb re-derived calls from the multiplex PCR reads in MiXCR, one entry per CDR3 protein. Counted here are hundreds of thousands of distinct CDR3 sequences, around 45% occurring once; the ten biggest clones make up 8.2%. Germline V gives CDR1 SNHLY, CDR2 FYNNEI. The CDR3 has 14 amino acids. V lost 6 bases, J lost 1 base, and 5 bases stayed unmatched. As concerns this clonotype: Its target is not known. This may come from a read error, since a much larger clone is one base off. The final CDR3 position lacks the conserved phenylalanine or tryptophan, pointing to a likely read error.

This chain connects TRBV2 to TRBJ1-1; 7 positions agree with TRBD1. Sequencing was carried out using peripheral blood or thyroid tissue (not recorded which). This sequence was found in a woman younger than 35 with Graves' hyperthyroidism. The CDR3 protein is CASRQGSQNTEAFL. The DNA for the CDR3 is TGTGCCAGCAGACAGGGGAGCCAGAACACTGAAGCTTTCCTT.